The clone carrying this T cell receptor beta chain appeared a few times. Antigen unknown. The source of the sample is a study of cytomegalovirus exposure and HLA in healthy donors. A multiplex PCR was run with 60 Vbeta primers and 13 Jbeta primers. Generated by immunoSEQ multiplex PCR, the TCRdb table keeps only in-frame clones and is missing some. This table holds some 170,000 clones, around four fifths found once. General study findings and limits: The investigators catalogued 164 TCR beta chains as cytomegalovirus-associated. HLA-A and HLA-B allele assignments for most subjects were reportedly predicted accurately using TCR beta sequences.

The CDR3 sequence is 15 residues long. The junction had 5 bases not matched to a gene; V was cut back by 5 bases and J by 4 bases. Germline CDR1 reads LNHDA; CDR2 reads SQIVND (reference sequence). The sample comprised PBMCs. This TCR was recovered from an older woman in good health and CMV-seropositive. The chain uses TRBV19 and TRBJ2-1; the match to TRBD2 covers 10 bases. The chain's CDR3 is CASSVRTSGYNEQFF. For the CDR3, the DNA is TGTGCCAGTAGTGTGAGGACTAGCGGTTACAATGAGCAGTTCTTC.